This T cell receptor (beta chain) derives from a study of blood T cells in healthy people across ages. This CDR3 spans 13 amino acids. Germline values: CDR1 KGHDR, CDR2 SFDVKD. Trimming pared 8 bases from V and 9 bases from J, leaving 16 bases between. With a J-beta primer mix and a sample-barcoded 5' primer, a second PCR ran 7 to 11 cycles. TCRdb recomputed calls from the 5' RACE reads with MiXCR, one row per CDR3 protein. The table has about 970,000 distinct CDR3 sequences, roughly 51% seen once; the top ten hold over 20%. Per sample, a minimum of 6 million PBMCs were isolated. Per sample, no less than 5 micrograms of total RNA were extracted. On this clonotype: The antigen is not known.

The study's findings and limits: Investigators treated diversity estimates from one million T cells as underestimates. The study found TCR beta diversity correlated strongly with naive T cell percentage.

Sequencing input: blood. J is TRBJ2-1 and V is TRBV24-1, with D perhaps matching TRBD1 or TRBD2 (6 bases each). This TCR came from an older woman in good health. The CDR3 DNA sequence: TGTGCCACCAATAGACTAGAGGGGGGTGAGCAGTTCTTC. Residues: CATNRLEGGEQFF.